The 16 T cell receptor beta chains reported below all come from one sample, sequenced in a study of blood T cell repertoires in COVID-19. Data came from immunoSEQ multiplex PCR; TCRdb stores just in-frame clones and leaves some out. The data hold 220,000 or so clones, with 84% observed a single time. Material: PBMCs or T cells enriched from blood (not recorded which). All receptors come from a woman aged 40 to 50 who had recovered from COVID-19.

This clone was detected a few times. The V call is TRBV5-1, the J call TRBJ2-1, with 8 bases aligning to TRBD2. Germline assignment: CDR1 SGHRS and CDR2 YFSETQ. This CDR3 is 16 amino acids long. V trimming: 1 base; J trimming: 5 bases; junction bases outside the gene matches: 8. CDR3 DNA: TGCGCCAGCAGCTTGATAGCGGGGAGCGTCCACAATGAGCAGTTCTTC. Translating it yields CASSLIAGSVHNEQFF. The full variable domain, in which reference TRBV5-1 and TRBJ2-1 provide the parts outside the CDR3, is KAGVTQTPRYLIKTRGQQVTLSCSPISGHRSVSWYQQTPGQGLQFLFEYFSETQRNKGNFPGRFSGRQFSNSRSEMNVSTLELGDSALYLCASSLIAGSVHNEQFFGPGTRLTVL.

About this clone itself: The same CDR3 is also encoded by other DNA sequences in this sample. The chain recombines TRBV7-2 with TRBJ2-3; TRBD2 matches 14 bases. Unmatched junction bases numbered 2, after V lost 5 bases and J lost 4 bases. This CDR3 is 15 amino acids long. The germline V gene has CDR1 SGHTA and CDR2 FQGNSA. CDR3 in DNA: TGTGCCAGCAGCGTGGGACTAGCGGGAGCAGATACGCAGTATTTT. Its translation is CASSVGLAGADTQYF.

The V call is TRBV3-1 (or the pseudogene TRBV3-2), the J call TRBJ2-1; TRBD2 is a possible D gene (5 bases). Trimming cost V 5 bases and J 0 bases, with 11 bases left between them. Germline V gene lookup returns CDR1 LGHDT and CDR2 YNNKEL (reference sequence). The CDR3 is 15 residues long. The CDR3 is CASSKDSYSYNEQFF. The CDR3 coding sequence is TGTGCCAGCAGCAAGGACTCTTACTCCTACAATGAGCAGTTCTTC.

This sequence joins TRBV19 and TRBJ2-1, with 12 bases aligning to TRBD2. CDR1 LNHDA and CDR2 SQIVND come from the germline V gene (reference sequence). V lost 5 bases to trimming and J lost 6 bases; unmatched junction nucleotides: 8. This CDR3 has 16 amino acids. The CDR3 coding sequence is TGTGCCAGTAGTGCCCAACCGGGACTAGCGGGCAATGAGCAGTTCTTC. It encodes CASSAQPGLAGNEQFF. The full variable domain, its missing parts supplied by reference TRBV19 and TRBJ2-1, is DGGITQSPKYLFRKEGQNVTLSCEQNLNHDAMYWYRQDPGQGLRLIYYSQIVNDFQKGDIAEGYSVSREKKESFPLTVTSAQKNPTAFYLCASSAQPGLAGNEQFFGPGTRLTVL.

The V and J genes are TRBV9 and TRBJ2-3, with 12 bases aligning to TRBD2. This CDR3 is 16 amino acids long. The germline gives CDR1 SGDLS, CDR2 YYNGEE. The ends lost 3 bases at V and 6 bases at J; junction bases unmatched: 8. The DNA for the CDR3 is TGTGCCAGCAGCGCGAGGACTAGCGGGATAGGGGATACGCAGTATTTT. This sequence encodes CASSARTSGIGDTQYF.

The chain uses TRBV5-1 and TRBJ2-2; 9 positions match TRBD2. The CDR3 runs to 15 residues. Germline CDR1 and CDR2: SGHRS and YFSETQ. J gave up 5 bases and V 3 bases, and 5 bases lay outside the gene matches. CDR3 region: CASSSSGRLTGELFF. The CDR3 coding sequence is TGCGCCAGCAGCTCGAGCGGGAGGTTGACCGGGGAGCTGTTTTTT.

The genes are TRBV11-2 and TRBJ2-3; the match to TRBD2 covers 9 bases. The CDR3 is made up of 14 amino acids. CDR1 and CDR2 from the germline V gene are SGHAT and FQNNGV. The J segment lost 12 bases and the V segment lost 0 bases, leaving 7 bases of the junction unmatched. The CDR3 region has the DNA TGTGCCAGCAGCTTAGATACGGCTAGCGGGAAACAGTATTTT. As protein: CASSLDTASGKQYF.

This chain joins TRBV11-2 and TRBJ2-7, with a weak D call TRBD1 (6 bases). Trimming removed 4 bases from V and 0 bases from J, with 16 bases in between. Germline V gene sequence: CDR1 SGHAT, CDR2 FQNNGV. The CDR3 runs 16 residues. The CDR3 sequence: CASSWTDQTASYEQYF. The CDR3 DNA reads TGTGCCAGCAGCTGGACAGACCAGACAGCCTCCTACGAGCAGTACTTC.

The CDR3 sequence: CASSVDLGAPYEQYF. CDR3 nucleotide sequence: TGTGCCAGCAGCGTGGACCTGGGGGCCCCCTACGAGCAGTACTTC. This rearrangement joins TRBV9 to TRBJ2-7; D perhaps matches TRBD1 (6 bases). CDR3 length: 15 amino acids. V lost 2 bases and J lost 2, with 14 bases in between. CDR1 and CDR2 (germline): SGDLS, YYNGEE.

This chain joins TRBV19 and TRBJ1-3; D uncertain. This CDR3 region has 15 residues. Germline lookup yields CDR1 LNHDA and CDR2 SQIVND (reference sequence). Trimming stripped 2 bases from V and 3 bases from J, with 11 bases between. CDR3 nucleotides: TGTGCCAGTAGTATACGGGGAGCGTTTGGAAACACCATATATTTT. Protein sequence: CASSIRGAFGNTIYF.

The gene calls are TRBV2 and TRBJ2-1; D is possibly TRBD1 (6 bases). Trimming stripped 6 bases from V and 4 bases from J, with 16 bases between. The CDR3 spans 15 residues. Germline V gene sequence: CDR1 SNHLY, CDR2 FYNNEI. The CDR3 loop reads CASRPTPGQYNEQFF. The CDR3 DNA reads as TGTGCCAGCAGACCTACCCCTGGACAGTACAATGAGCAGTTCTTC.

This clone was seen only a few times. The chain links TRBV12-3 or TRBV12-4 to TRBJ2-7; no reliable D call. The CDR3 has 13 amino acids. Between the trimmed V and J ends, which lost 4 bases and 3 bases, there was a span of 10 bases. CDR3 region: CASSSGYNYEQYF. The CDR3, as DNA: TGTGCCAGCAGTTCTGGTTACAACTACGAGCAGTACTTC.

The rearrangement links TRBV30 to TRBJ1-6, with D possibly being TRBD1 (5 bases). This CDR3 comprises 17 residues. The germline V gene encodes CDR1 GTSNPN and CDR2 SVGIG (reference sequence). V shed 3 bases and J shed 5 bases, with 20 bases lying between them. DNA of the CDR3: TGTGCCTGGAGCTGGTTAAATGTTAAGACAGATAATTCACCCCTCCACTTT. As protein: CAWSWLNVKTDNSPLHF. The variable domain in full, with the rest retrieved from reference TRBV30 and TRBJ1-6, is SQTIHQWPATLVQPVGSPLSLECTVEGTSNPNLYWYRQAAGRGLQLLFYSVGIGQISSEVPQNLSASRPQDRQFILSSKKLLLSDSGFYLCAWSWLNVKTDNSPLHFGNGTRLTVT.

The DNA of the CDR3 is TGTGCCAGCAGAATCATCCGGGGGGCAGATACGCAGTATTTT. Translated: CASRIIRGADTQYF. The J gene is TRBJ2-3, the V gene TRBV7-2; TRBD2 agrees at 7 bases. V shed 6 bases and J 4 bases; nucleotides not matched to a gene: 7. Germline CDR1 SGHTA, CDR2 FQGNSA. This CDR3 is 14 amino acids long.

This clone was observed many times. V usage is TRBV7-2 and J usage is TRBJ2-4; the match to TRBD1 covers 9 bases. V dropped 5 bases and J dropped 0; count of bases not matched to a gene: 5. The CDR3 contains 16 residues. From germline, CDR1 is SGHTA and CDR2 FQGNSA. DNA of the CDR3: TGTGCCAGCAGCCCCCGGACAGGGGAAGCCAAAAACATTCAGTACTTC. Its protein is CASSPRTGEAKNIQYF.

Written as DNA, the CDR3 is TGTGCCAGCAGCTTCGGAACAGCTGTCTCGGCTTTCTTT. It is translated as CASSFGTAVSAFF. The chain uses TRBV7-8 and TRBJ1-1; D ambiguous. The CDR3 runs to 13 residues. Germline V gene sequence: CDR1 SGHVS, CDR2 FQNEAQ. With 3 bases removed from V and 11 bases from J, the gap between germline ends came to 16 bases.